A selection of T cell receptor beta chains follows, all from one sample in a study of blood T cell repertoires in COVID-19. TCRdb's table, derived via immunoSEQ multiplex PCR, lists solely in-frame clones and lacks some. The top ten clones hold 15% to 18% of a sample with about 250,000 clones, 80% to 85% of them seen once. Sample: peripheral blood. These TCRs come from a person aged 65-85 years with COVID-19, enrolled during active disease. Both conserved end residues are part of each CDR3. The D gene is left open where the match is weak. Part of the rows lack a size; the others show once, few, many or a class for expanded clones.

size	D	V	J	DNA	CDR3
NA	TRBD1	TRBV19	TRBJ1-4	TGTGCGACAAAGGACAGGGATAGCCAAAAGGGCTATTTT	CATKDRDSQKGYF
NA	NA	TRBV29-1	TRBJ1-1	TGCAGCGTTAGGTCCAGGGAGGGAACTGAAGCTTTCTTT	CSVRSREGTEAFF
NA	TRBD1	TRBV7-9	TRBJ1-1	TGTGCCAGCAGCTTATTCGCGAGTCCGCCGGGACAGGGTGCGTTTGAAGCTTTCTTT	CASSLFASPPGQGAFEAFF
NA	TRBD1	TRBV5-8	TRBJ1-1	TGTGCCAGCAGCTCGGGGGACAGATGGAACACTGAAGCTTTCTTT	CASSSGDRWNTEAFF
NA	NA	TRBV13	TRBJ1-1	TGTGCCAGCAGCTTAAACAGACAGAACACTGAAGCTTTCTTT	CASSLNRQNTEAFF
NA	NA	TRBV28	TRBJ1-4	TGTGCCAGCAGTTTAATGGTGGGGGGACTGTTTTTT	CASSLMVGGLFF
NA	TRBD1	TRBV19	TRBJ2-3	TGTGCCAGTAGGGCGACAGGGCCAGATACGCAGTATTTT	CASRATGPDTQYF
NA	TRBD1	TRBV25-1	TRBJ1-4	TGTGCCAGCAGTAGAGATATAGTCCAGGGGGAGATGTTTTTT	CASSRDIVQGEMFF
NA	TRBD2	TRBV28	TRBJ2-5	TGTGCCAGCAGTTCCCCGGGAGGGGCCGAGGAGACCCAGTACTTC	CASSSPGGAEETQYF
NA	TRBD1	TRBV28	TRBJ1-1	TGTGCCAGCAGTTTTGGGGACAGGACGAACACTGAAGCTTTCTTT	CASSFGDRTNTEAFF
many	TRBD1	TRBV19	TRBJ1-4	TGTGCCAGTAGTATACGAGGCTGGGCAGGGGGGAATGAAAAACTGTTTTTT	CASSIRGWAGGNEKLFF
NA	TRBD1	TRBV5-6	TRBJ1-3	TGTGCCAGCAGCCTAAGTTGGGGACAGGGTGGAAACACCATATATTTT	CASSLSWGQGGNTIYF
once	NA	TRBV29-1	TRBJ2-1	TGCAGCGCTGGACAGACCAATGAGCAGTTCTTC	CSAGQTNEQFF
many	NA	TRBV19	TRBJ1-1	TGTGCCAGTAGTATCCGACAGGCGGGGAACACTGAAGCTTTCTTT	CASSIRQAGNTEAFF
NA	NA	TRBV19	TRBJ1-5	TGTGCTATTCCTACGACAGCGATCAATCAGCCCCAGCATTTT	CAIPTTAINQPQHF
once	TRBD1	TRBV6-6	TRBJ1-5	TGTGCCAGCAGTTACCCAGGGGGCGGGAATCAGCCCCAGCATTTT	CASSYPGGGNQPQHF
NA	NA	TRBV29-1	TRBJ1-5	TGCAGCGCCTCTACAGGGATTGGCAATCAGCCCCAGCATTTT	CSASTGIGNQPQHF